The present entry profiles one T cell receptor beta chain with its context. The sample belongs to a study of blood T cell repertoires in COVID-19. Overall study context: Acute-phase and convalescent COVID-19 samples originated in the United States, Italy and Spain. PBMCs, B-cell-depleted T cells, or T cells provided the cDNA or gDNA that made up the material.

V lost 2 bases and J lost 2, with 9 bases in between. Germline CDR1 reads MGHRA; CDR2 reads YSYEKL. The CDR3 has 14 residues. Per the original methods: Reference gene primer amplification in the assay estimated nucleated cell counts. Produced via immunoSEQ multiplex PCR; TCRdb's table is partial and in-frame only. From that table come the V and J calls and clone size; the DNA was used to work out D and trimming. Here the sample spans 150,000 to 200,000 clones, roughly 90% being singletons. The V call is TRBV4-1, the J call TRBJ1-2, with D unresolved. This TCR was sampled from a man in his 60s with acute or convalescent COVID-19. Sequencing was performed on peripheral blood. The CDR3 bases are TGCGCCAGCAGCCAACTAGGAGTGAACTATGGCTACACCTTC. Translation gives CASSQLGVNYGYTF.